These T cell receptor beta chains were read from a single sample in a study of OX40 agonist ivuxolimab in advanced cancers. The protocol was immunoSEQ multiplex PCR, while the TCRdb copy is restricted to in-frame clones and leaves out a portion. The sample lists fewer than 6,000 clones, approximately 64% occurring once. This specimen consisted of CD4+ or CD8+ T cells sorted from blood, obtained in a trial of the OX40 agonist ivuxolimab. These receptor sequences come from an adult with an advanced solid tumor such as melanoma, head and neck, liver or kidney cancer. Each CDR3 is given with its conserved first and last residue. D genes are given only for firm matches. Not every row has a clone size; where given, it reads once, few, many or a size class.

CDR3 length | D gene | J gene | V gene | clone size | CDR3 protein | CDR3 DNA
13 | NA | TRBJ2-3 | TRBV7-9 | NA | CASSLDIAGTQYF | TGTGCCAGCAGCTTAGACATCGCCGGTACGCAGTATTTT
15 | NA | TRBJ2-3 | TRBV5-4 | few | CASSLTRGYSDTQYF | TGTGCCAGCAGCTTAACGCGAGGGTATTCAGATACGCAGTATTTT
15 | TRBD1 | TRBJ1-1 | TRBV19 | few | CASSIQGGRNTEAFF | TGTGCCAGTAGTATACAGGGGGGGAGGAACACTGAAGCTTTCTTT
10 | NA | TRBJ1-5 | TRBV19 | few | CASSDFPQHF | TGTGCCAGTAGTGACTTTCCCCAGCATTTT
15 | NA | TRBJ1-5 | TRBV19 | NA | CASSTTGLSNQPQHF | TGTGCCAGTAGTACTACAGGACTGAGCAATCAGCCCCAGCATTTT
18 | NA | TRBJ2-5 | TRBV28 | NA | CASSPTTEKLDVVKTQYF | TGTGCCAGCAGCCCAACGACAGAAAAACTGGACGTTGTAAAGACCCAGTACTTC
13 | NA | TRBJ1-1 | TRBV27 | NA | CASRGGRDTEAFF | TGTGCCAGCAGGGGGGGAAGGGACACTGAAGCTTTCTTT
14 | NA | TRBJ2-4 | TRBV5-6 | NA | CASSLSAGKNIQYF | TGTGCCAGCAGCTTGTCCGCGGGAAAAAACATTCAGTACTTC
15 | TRBD2 | TRBJ2-1 | TRBV27 | NA | CASSFGLAGGSEQFF | TGTGCCAGCAGTTTTGGACTAGCGGGGGGTTCTGAGCAGTTCTTC
16 | TRBD2 | TRBJ2-3 | TRBV11-2 | NA | CASSLFLAGEADTQYF | TGTGCCAGCAGCTTATTCCTAGCGGGAGAGGCAGATACGCAGTATTTT
14 | NA | TRBJ2-5 | TRBV18 | NA | CASSPWTVKETQYF | TGTGCCAGCTCACCCTGGACAGTAAAAGAGACCCAGTACTTC
15 | NA | TRBJ1-4 | TRBV4-1 | few | CASSRQRTTNEKLFF | TGCGCCAGCAGTCGGCAGCGGACAACTAATGAAAAACTGTTTTTT
12 | NA | TRBJ1-1 | TRBV4-2 | NA | CASSFLNREAFF | TGTGCCAGCAGCTTTTTAAATCGGGAAGCTTTCTTT
16 | TRBD2 | TRBJ2-1 | TRBV13 | NA | CASSWVAGESYNEQFF | TGTGCCAGCAGCTGGGTAGCGGGCGAGTCCTACAATGAGCAGTTCTTC
12 | NA | TRBJ2-5 | TRBV11-3 | NA | CASSDNQETQYF | TGTGCCAGCAGCGACAATCAAGAGACCCAGTACTTC
15 | NA | TRBJ2-3 | TRBV27 | NA | CASSLQRPGTDTQYF | TGTGCCAGCAGTTTACAGAGGCCTGGCACAGATACGCAGTATTTT
15 | TRBD2 | TRBJ2-7 | TRBV5-1 | NA | CASSLAGTRGYEQYF | TGCGCCAGCAGCTTGGCAGGGACTAGAGGCTACGAGCAGTACTTC